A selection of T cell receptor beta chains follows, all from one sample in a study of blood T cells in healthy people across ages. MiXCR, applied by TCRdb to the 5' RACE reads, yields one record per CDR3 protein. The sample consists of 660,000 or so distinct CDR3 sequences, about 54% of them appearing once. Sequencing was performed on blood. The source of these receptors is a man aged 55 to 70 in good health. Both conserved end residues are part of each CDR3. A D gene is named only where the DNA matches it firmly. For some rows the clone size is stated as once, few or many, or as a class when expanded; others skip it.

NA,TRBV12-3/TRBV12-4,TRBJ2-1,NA,CASTIREAWDEQFF,TGTGCCAGCACCATCAGGGAGGCTTGGGATGAGCAGTTCTTC
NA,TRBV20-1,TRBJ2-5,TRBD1,CSARGQLYQETQYF,TGCAGTGCTAGGGGACAGCTGTACCAAGAGACCCAGTACTTC
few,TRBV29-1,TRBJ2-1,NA,CSMRPGGTSYNEQFF,TGCAGCATGCGCCCGGGGGGCACTAGCTACAATGAGCAGTTCTTC
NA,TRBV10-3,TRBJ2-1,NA,CAISESGGRVNEQFF,TGTGCCATCAGTGAGTCAGGCGGCAGGGTGAATGAGCAGTTCTTC
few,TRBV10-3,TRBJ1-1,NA,CATNPGGGSEAFF,TGTGCCACCAACCCCGGGGGTGGATCTGAAGCTTTCTTT
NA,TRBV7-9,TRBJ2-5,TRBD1,CASGVGTAKETQYF,TGTGCCAGCGGAGTCGGGACAGCGAAAGAGACCCAGTACTTC
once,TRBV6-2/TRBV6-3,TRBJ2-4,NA,CASTKEAKNIQYF,TGTGCCAGTACAAAAGAGGCCAAAAACATTCAGTACTTC
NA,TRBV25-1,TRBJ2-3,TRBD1,CASSEMGRGRTDTQYF,TGTGCCAGCAGTGAAATGGGCAGGGGGCGCACAGATACGCAGTATTTT
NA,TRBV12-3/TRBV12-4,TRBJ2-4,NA,CASSLRATGKNIQYF,TGTGCCAGCAGTTTAAGGGCTACCGGCAAAAACATTCAGTACTTC
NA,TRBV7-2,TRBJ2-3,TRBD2,CASSPGLYTDTQYF,TGTGCCAGCAGCCCGGGACTATACACAGATACGCAGTATTTT
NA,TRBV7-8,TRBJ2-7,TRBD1,CASSSRQGRSYEQYF,TGTGCCAGCAGCTCAAGACAGGGCCGCTCCTACGAGCAGTACTTC
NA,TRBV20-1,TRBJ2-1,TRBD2,CSADSGGDNEQFF,TGCAGTGCGGATAGCGGGGGGGATAATGAGCAGTTCTTC
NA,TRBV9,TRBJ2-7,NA,CTSSVVPEGEQYF,TGTACCAGCAGCGTAGTGCCAGAAGGTGAGCAGTACTTC
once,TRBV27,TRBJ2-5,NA,CASSRLLGEVEETQYF,TGTGCCAGCAGTAGACTACTAGGGGAGGTGGAAGAGACCCAGTACTTC